This passage covers 22 T cell receptor beta chains from one sample sequenced in a study of T cells after yellow fever vaccination. MiXCR, run by TCRdb on the 5' RACE reads, gives a single entry per CDR3 protein. Counted here are around 500,000 distinct CDR3 sequences, about a fifth occurring once; the ten biggest clones make up approximately 16%. The sequencing used PBMCs, collected about 20 days after the first yellow fever vaccination. The receptors derive from a man aged 18 to 30 who received the YFV17D yellow fever vaccine.

CDR3 DNA sequence: TGTGCCTCCCAGAGAAAGTACCAAGAGACCCAGTACTTC. It is translated as CASQRKYQETQYF. The chain recombines TRBV15 with TRBJ2-5, with unresolved D. The CDR3 sequence is 13 residues long. The germline V gene encodes CDR1 LNHNV and CDR2 YYDKDF (reference sequence). V was trimmed by 11 bases and J by 0 bases, leaving 13 bases between them.

The chain's CDR3 is CASSEGGATIEQFF. The CDR3 DNA sequence: TGTGCCAGCAGTGAGGGGGGGGCCACTATTGAGCAGTTCTTC. V is TRBV2 and J is TRBJ2-1; perhaps TRBD2 as D (7 bases). Trimming removed 3 bases from V and 9 bases from J, with 15 bases in between. Germline V gene lookup returns CDR1 SNHLY and CDR2 FYNNEI. CDR3 length equals 14 residues.

The V call is TRBV5-3, the J call TRBJ1-1, with unresolved D. TRBV5-3 is sorted into the ORF group, with uncertain function. V lost 2 bases and J lost 0, with 5 bases in between. The CDR3 is 13 residues long. The CDR3 DNA is TGTGCCAGAAGCTTACCCATGAACACTGAAGCTTTCTTT. The encoded protein is CARSLPMNTEAFF.

V gene TRBV12-3 or TRBV12-4 combines with J gene TRBJ1-6; D remains ambiguous. The CDR3 runs 15 residues. Trimming removed 2 bases at V and 9 bases at J, with 14 bases between. CDR3 nucleotide sequence: TGTGCCAGCAGTTTATCGGCGGGATTGGGTTCACCCCTCCACTTT. Translated, it gives CASSLSAGLGSPLHF.

This chain joins TRBV9 and TRBJ2-5, with 8 bases lining up with TRBD1. Germline CDR1 SGDLS, CDR2 YYNGEE. V trimming: 3 bases; J trimming: 6 bases; junction bases outside the gene matches: 4. The CDR3 is 13 amino acids. The CDR3 nucleotides are TGTGCCAGCAGCGGGGGGACAGGCCAGACCCAGTACTTC. It specifies CASSGGTGQTQYF.

This clonotype was seen only a few times. V and J are TRBV9 and TRBJ1-1; D remains ambiguous. This CDR3 is built from 16 residues. Trimming took 3 bases from V and 7 from J, leaving 22 bases between them. Looked up from germline, CDR1 is SGDLS and CDR2 is YYNGEE. The CDR3 loop is CASSAHGEGDYFEAFF. The CDR3 nucleotides read TGTGCCAGCAGCGCACACGGGGAGGGCGACTATTTTGAAGCTTTCTTT.

There are a few counts of this clonotype. The rearrangement uses TRBV12-3 or TRBV12-4 and TRBJ1-1; D is unresolved. This CDR3 contains 13 residues. Trimming removed 4 bases from V and 0 bases from J, with 6 bases in between. CDR3 residues: CASSWEMNTEAFF. In nucleotides, the CDR3 is TGTGCCAGCAGTTGGGAGATGAACACTGAAGCTTTCTTT.

This clonotype was found a few times. The gene calls are TRBV12-3 or TRBV12-4 and TRBJ2-5; 8 nucleotides line up with TRBD2. This CDR3 has 14 amino acids. Trimming at V came to 8 bases and at J to 6 bases, leaving 11 bases not matched to a gene. CDR3 loop: CASLNGGAGQTQYF. CDR3 bases: TGTGCCAGCTTAAACGGGGGGGCCGGACAGACCCAGTACTTC.

The genes are TRBV28 and TRBJ2-4; 7 bases are a match to TRBD1. Germline CDR1 MDHEN, CDR2 SYDVKM. CDR3 length equals 13 residues. The J segment lost 10 bases and the V segment lost 5 bases, leaving 8 bases of the junction unmatched. The CDR3 loop is CASSDRQGGIQYF. DNA of the CDR3: TGTGCCAGCAGTGACCGACAGGGCGGTATTCAGTACTTC. Full variable domain (remainder filled in from reference TRBV28 and TRBJ2-4): DVKVTQSSRYLVKRTGEKVFLECVQDMDHENMFWYRQDPGLGLRLIYFSYDVKMKEKGDIPEGYSVSREKKERFSLILESASTNQTSMYLCASSDRQGGIQYFGAGTRLSVL.

The chain joins TRBV7-2 to TRBJ2-2, with D uncertain. The V end lost 2 bases, the J end lost 4 bases, and 8 bases lay between the germline ends. Germline V gene sequence: CDR1 SGHTA, CDR2 FQGNSA. The length of the CDR3 is 14 residues. In DNA form, the CDR3 reads TGTGCCAGCAGCTTATCGGTGGGCACCGGGGAGCTGTTTTTT. Translating it yields CASSLSVGTGELFF.

The chain links TRBV11-2 to TRBJ2-5, with no clear D. CDR1 is SGHAT and CDR2 is FQNNGV in the germline V gene. The CDR3 spans 15 residues. Trimming cost V 5 bases and J 3 bases, with 16 bases left between them. CDR3 bases: TGTGCCAGCAGCCCGAGCTGGCAGACCAAAGAGACCCAGTACTTC. This translates into CASSPSWQTKETQYF.

This clonotype has more than one count but fewer than ten. The chain links TRBV9 to TRBJ2-5; TRBD2 is a possible D gene (6 bases). The CDR3 runs 15 residues. V was pared by 0 bases and J by 2 bases, with 11 bases between. CDR1 is SGDLS, CDR2 YYNGEE, per germline. For the CDR3, the DNA is TGTGCCAGCAGCGTAGGCGCGGGGAGGCAAGAGACCCAGTACTTC. Its protein is CASSVGAGRQETQYF.

The chain carries TRBV12-3 or TRBV12-4 and TRBJ1-1; D unclear. Trimming cost V 3 bases and J 2 bases, with 7 bases left between them. The length of the CDR3 is 13 residues. The CDR3 sequence: CASSFGLNTEAFF. CDR3 nucleotide sequence: TGTGCCAGCAGTTTCGGGTTAAACACTGAAGCTTTCTTT.

The chain has TRBV28 and TRBJ2-7; D possibly corresponds to TRBD2 (5 bases). Trimming shortened V by 0 bases and J by 1 base, and 13 bases separated the two germline ends. There are 16 residues in the CDR3. Germline CDR1 is MDHEN and CDR2 is SYDVKM. The chain's CDR3 is CASSLWPGSRSYEQYF. Written as DNA, the CDR3 is TGTGCCAGCAGTTTATGGCCTGGGAGTCGTTCCTACGAGCAGTACTTC.

The gene calls are TRBV18 and TRBJ2-7; TRBD1 aligns across 7 bases. V was pared by 1 base and J by 0 bases, with 6 bases of the junction left unmatched. Germline V gene sequence: CDR1 KGHSH, CDR2 LQKENI. There are 16 residues in the CDR3. CDR3 residues: CASSPHDRASSYEQYF. As DNA, the CDR3 is TGTGCCAGCTCACCACACGACAGGGCCAGCTCCTACGAGCAGTACTTC.

The genes are TRBV7-8 and TRBJ2-5; D gene unclear. The CDR3 sequence is 10 residues long. The germline V and J ends were trimmed by 4 bases and 4 bases, with 1 base remaining between them. Germline values: CDR1 SGHVS, CDR2 FQNEAQ. This CDR3 is CASSSETQYF. CDR3 nucleotide sequence: TGTGCCAGCAGCTCAGAGACCCAGTACTTC.

In its sample, this clonotype was seen a few times. The V call is TRBV20-1, the J call TRBJ1-5, with 8 bases aligning to TRBD1. Unmatched junction bases numbered 9, after V lost 7 bases and J lost 4 bases. The CDR3 totals 14 residues. The germline V gene encodes CDR1 DFQATT and CDR2 SNEGSKA (reference sequence). CDR3 sequence (DNA): TGCAGTGTTTTACAGGGGGGTGGTAATCAGCCCCAGCATTTT. Translated: CSVLQGGGNQPQHF.

This clonotype has just a few counts. The chain has TRBV3-1 and TRBJ2-2; D unclear. Germline CDR1 reads LGHDT; CDR2 reads YNNKEL (reference sequence). The CDR3 sequence is 14 residues long. V dropped 3 bases and J dropped 3 bases, with 8 bases sitting between them. The CDR3 DNA reads TGTGCCAGCAGCCATTCCGGGTACACCGGGGAGCTGTTTTTT. It specifies CASSHSGYTGELFF.

CDR3 amino acids: CASSLEGSMNTEAFF. The CDR3 coding sequence is TGCGCCAGCAGCTTGGAGGGCTCTATGAACACTGAAGCTTTCTTT. The rearrangement uses TRBV5-1 and TRBJ1-1; D is undetermined. The germline V gene has CDR1 SGHRS and CDR2 YFSETQ. The CDR3 is 15 amino acids. The V and J ends lost 0 bases and 0 bases respectively, with 9 bases between them. The full variable domain, rest sourced from reference TRBV5-1 and TRBJ1-1, is KAGVTQTPRYLIKTRGQQVTLSCSPISGHRSVSWYQQTPGQGLQFLFEYFSETQRNKGNFPGRFSGRQFSNSRSEMNVSTLELGDSALYLCASSLEGSMNTEAFFGQGTRLTVV.

The chain carries TRBV11-1 and TRBJ1-5; 10 bases are a match to TRBD1. The germline CDR1 and CDR2 sequences are SGHAT and FQDESV (reference sequence). The CDR3 sequence is 18 residues long. The V and J ends lost 5 bases and 2 bases, in that order; junction bases with no gene match: 12. The CDR3 region has the DNA TGTGCCAGCAGCCCGGGACAGGGGAATGTTAGGGGCAATCAGCCCCAGCATTTT. Amino acids: CASSPGQGNVRGNQPQHF.

This clonotype was counted only a few times. The chain recombines TRBV6-5 with TRBJ2-3; 8 positions match TRBD1. V was clipped by 4 bases and J by 4 bases; unmatched bases: 10. The CDR3 consists of 16 residues. Germline V gene data show CDR1 as MNHEY and CDR2 as SVGAGI. The CDR3 loop reads CASSSQRGQGPDTQYF. In DNA, the CDR3 is TGTGCCAGCAGTTCCCAACGAGGACAGGGACCAGATACGCAGTATTTT.

This clonotype was seen only a few times. This chain connects TRBV20-1 to TRBJ2-1, with TRBD1 matching over 11 bases. CDR3 length equals 14 residues. Germline V gene data show CDR1 as DFQATT and CDR2 as SNEGSKA (reference sequence). J gave up 7 bases and V 3 bases, and 5 bases lay outside the gene matches. This CDR3 is CSASVGTGGNEQFF. The DNA for the CDR3 is TGCAGTGCTAGCGTGGGGACAGGGGGGAATGAGCAGTTCTTC.